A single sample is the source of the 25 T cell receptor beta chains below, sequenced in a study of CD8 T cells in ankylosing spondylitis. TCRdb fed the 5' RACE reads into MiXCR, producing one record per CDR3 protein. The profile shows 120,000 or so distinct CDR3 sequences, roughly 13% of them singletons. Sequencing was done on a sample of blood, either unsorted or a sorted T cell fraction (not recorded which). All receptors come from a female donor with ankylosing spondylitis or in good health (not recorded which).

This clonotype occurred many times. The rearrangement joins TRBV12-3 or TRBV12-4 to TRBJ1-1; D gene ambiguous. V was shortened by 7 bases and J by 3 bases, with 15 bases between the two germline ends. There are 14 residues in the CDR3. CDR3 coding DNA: TGTGCCAGCACCCCGACGGGCTACTACACTGAAGCTTTCTTT. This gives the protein CASTPTGYYTEAFF.

Written as DNA, the CDR3 is TGCAGTGCTGGAAAGACAGGGACGAACACTGAAGCTTTCTTT. Translated, it gives CSAGKTGTNTEAFF. This sequence joins TRBV20-1 and TRBJ1-1, with 7 bases fitting TRBD1. Trimming took 5 bases from V and 1 from J; bases not matched to a gene: 7. Germline CDR1 DFQATT, CDR2 SNEGSKA (reference sequence). The CDR3 length is 14 residues.

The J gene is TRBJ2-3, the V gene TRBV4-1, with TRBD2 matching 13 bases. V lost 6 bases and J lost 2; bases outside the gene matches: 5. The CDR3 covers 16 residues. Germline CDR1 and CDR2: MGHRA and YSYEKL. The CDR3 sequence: CASRRGLAGVTDTQYF. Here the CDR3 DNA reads TGCGCCAGCAGGCGCGGACTAGCGGGGGTCACAGATACGCAGTATTTT.

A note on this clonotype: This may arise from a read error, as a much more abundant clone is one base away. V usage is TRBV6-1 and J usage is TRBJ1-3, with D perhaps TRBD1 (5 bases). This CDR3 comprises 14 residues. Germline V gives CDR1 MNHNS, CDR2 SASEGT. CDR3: CASRQGAIGTTIYF. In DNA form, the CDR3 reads TGTGCCAGCAGGCAAGGGGCAATTGGAACCACCATATATTTT.

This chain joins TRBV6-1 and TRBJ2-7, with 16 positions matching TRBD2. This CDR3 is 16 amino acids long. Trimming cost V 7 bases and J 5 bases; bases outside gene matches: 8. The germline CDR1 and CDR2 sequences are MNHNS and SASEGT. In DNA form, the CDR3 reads TGTGCCAGCACCGCGGGACTAGCGGGGGGGCCCGACGAGCAGTACTTC. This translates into CASTAGLAGGPDEQYF.

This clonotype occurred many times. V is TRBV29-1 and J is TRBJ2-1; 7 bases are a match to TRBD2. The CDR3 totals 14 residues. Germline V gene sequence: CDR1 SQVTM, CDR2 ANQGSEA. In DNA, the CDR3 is TGCGGGACCACGGGGGGAGGGCGTTACAATGAGCAGTTCTTC. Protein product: CGTTGGGRYNEQFF.

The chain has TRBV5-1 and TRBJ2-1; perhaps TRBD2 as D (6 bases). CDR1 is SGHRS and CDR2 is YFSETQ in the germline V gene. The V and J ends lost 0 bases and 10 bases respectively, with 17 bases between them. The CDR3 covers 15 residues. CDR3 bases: TGCGCCAGCAGCTTGGTGCGGGGCGGCCGGGTGGAGCAGTTCTTC. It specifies CASSLVRGGRVEQFF.

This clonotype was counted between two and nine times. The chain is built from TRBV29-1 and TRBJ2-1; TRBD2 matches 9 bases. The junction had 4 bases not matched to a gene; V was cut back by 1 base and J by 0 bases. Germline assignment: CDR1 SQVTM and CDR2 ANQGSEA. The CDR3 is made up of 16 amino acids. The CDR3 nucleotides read TGCAGCGTTGAAGGGGGACTAGCCCACTCCTACAATGAGCAGTTCTTC. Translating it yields CSVEGGLAHSYNEQFF.

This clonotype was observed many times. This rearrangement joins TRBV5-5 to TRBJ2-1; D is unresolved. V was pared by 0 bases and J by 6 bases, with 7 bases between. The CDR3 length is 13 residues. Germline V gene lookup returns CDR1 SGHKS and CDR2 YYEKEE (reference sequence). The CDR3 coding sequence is TGTGCCAGCAGCTTGGTCCACGCCAATGAGCAGTTCTTC. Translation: CASSLVHANEQFF.

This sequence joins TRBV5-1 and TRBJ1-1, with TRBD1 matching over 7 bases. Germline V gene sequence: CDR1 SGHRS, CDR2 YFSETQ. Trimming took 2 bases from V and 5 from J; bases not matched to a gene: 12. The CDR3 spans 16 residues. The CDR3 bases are TGCGCCAGCAGCTTTGCCCTCTTACGACAGGGAACTGAAGCTTTCTTT. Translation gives CASSFALLRQGTEAFF.

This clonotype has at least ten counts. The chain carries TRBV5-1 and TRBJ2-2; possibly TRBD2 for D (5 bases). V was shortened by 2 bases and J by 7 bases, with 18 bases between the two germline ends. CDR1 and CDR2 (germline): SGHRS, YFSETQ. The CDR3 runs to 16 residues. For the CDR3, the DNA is TGCGCCAGCAGCTTCGGCTGGACTTCGTCCTTCGGGGAGCTGTTTTTT. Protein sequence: CASSFGWTSSFGELFF.

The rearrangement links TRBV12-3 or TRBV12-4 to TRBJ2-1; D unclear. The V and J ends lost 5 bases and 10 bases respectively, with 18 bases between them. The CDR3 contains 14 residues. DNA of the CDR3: TGTGCCAGCAGTAGGGAACTACGCCGCATGGAGCAGTTCTTC. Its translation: CASSRELRRMEQFF.

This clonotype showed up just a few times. CDR3 loop: CASRTLGVADTQYF. Here the CDR3 DNA reads TGCGCCAGCCGTACGCTGGGAGTGGCAGATACGCAGTATTTT. The gene calls are TRBV5-1 and TRBJ2-3; D is perhaps TRBD2 (5 bases). Trimming cost V 7 bases and J 4 bases, with 16 bases left between them. CDR1 SGHRS and CDR2 YFSETQ come from the germline V gene. The CDR3 runs 14 residues.

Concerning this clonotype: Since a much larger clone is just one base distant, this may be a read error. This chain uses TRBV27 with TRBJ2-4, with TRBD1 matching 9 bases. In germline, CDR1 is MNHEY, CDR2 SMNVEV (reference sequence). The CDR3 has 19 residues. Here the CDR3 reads CAGSLRGPGQGLGKNIQYF. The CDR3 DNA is TGTGCCGGCAGTTTAAGGGGACCGGGACAGGGCCTGGGCAAAAACATTCAGTACTTC.

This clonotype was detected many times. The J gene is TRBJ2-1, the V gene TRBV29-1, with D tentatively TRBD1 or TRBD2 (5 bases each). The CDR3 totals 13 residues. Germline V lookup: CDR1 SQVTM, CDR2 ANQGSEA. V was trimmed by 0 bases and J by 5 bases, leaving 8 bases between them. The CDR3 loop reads CSVEERGDNEQFF. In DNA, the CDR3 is TGCAGCGTTGAAGAAAGAGGGGACAATGAGCAGTTCTTC.

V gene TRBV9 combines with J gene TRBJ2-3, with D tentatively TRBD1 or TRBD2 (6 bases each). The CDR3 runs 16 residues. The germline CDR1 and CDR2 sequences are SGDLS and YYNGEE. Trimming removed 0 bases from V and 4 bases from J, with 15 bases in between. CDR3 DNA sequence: TGTGCCAGCAGCGTAGAGGCCCAGGGGAGGTCAGATACGCAGTATTTT. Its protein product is CASSVEAQGRSDTQYF.

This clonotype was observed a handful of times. The DNA of the CDR3 is TGTGCCACCAGTGATTTGGCAGGAGGGCAGTTCTTC. Translated: CATSDLAGGQFF. The V and J genes are TRBV24-1 and TRBJ2-1, with D tentatively TRBD2 (5 bases). The germline V and J ends were trimmed by 0 bases and 12 bases, with 8 bases remaining between them. CDR3 size: 12 residues. The germline V gene encodes CDR1 KGHDR and CDR2 SFDVKD.

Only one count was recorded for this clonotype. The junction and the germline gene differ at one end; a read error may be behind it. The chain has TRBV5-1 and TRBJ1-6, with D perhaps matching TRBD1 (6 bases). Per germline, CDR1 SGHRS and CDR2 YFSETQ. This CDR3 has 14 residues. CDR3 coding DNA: TGCGCCAGCAGCCCGGAGGGGGGAAATTCACTCCTCCACTTT. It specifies CASSPEGGNSLLHF.

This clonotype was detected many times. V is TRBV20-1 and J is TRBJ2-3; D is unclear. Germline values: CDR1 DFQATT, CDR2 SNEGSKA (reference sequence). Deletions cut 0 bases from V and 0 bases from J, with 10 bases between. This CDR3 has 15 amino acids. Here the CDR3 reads CSARDLAKSTDTQYF. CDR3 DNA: TGCAGTGCTAGAGATCTGGCCAAAAGCACAGATACGCAGTATTTT.

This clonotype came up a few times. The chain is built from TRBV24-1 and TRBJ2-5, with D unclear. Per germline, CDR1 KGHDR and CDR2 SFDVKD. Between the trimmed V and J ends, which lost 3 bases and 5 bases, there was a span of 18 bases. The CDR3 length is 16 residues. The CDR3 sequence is CATSDQDGLDRETQYF. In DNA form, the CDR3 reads TGTGCCACCAGTGATCAGGACGGGTTAGACCGGGAGACCCAGTACTTC.

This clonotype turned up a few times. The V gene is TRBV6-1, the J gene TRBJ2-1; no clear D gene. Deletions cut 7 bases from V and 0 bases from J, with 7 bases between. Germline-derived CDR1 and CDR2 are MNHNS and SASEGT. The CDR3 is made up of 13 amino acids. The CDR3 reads CASNPSSYNEQFF. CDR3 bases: TGTGCCAGCAACCCTAGCTCCTACAATGAGCAGTTCTTC.

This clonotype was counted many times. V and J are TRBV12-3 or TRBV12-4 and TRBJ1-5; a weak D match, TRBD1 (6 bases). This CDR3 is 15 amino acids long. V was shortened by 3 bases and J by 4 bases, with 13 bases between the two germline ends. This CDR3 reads CASSLRTGTNQPQHF. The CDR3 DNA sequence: TGTGCCAGCAGTTTGAGAACAGGGACGAATCAGCCCCAGCATTTT.

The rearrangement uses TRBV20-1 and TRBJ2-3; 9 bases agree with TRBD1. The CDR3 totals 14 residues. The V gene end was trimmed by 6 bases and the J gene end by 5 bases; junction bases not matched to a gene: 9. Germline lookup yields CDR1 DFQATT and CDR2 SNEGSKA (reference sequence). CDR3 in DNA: TGCAGTGCGATAAACAGGGGGCGGGGAGATACGCAGTATTTT. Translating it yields CSAINRGRGDTQYF.

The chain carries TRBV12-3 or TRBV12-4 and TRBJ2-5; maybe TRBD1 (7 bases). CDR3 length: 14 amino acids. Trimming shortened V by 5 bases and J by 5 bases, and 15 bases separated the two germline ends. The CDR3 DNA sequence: TGTGCCAGCAGTCTCGCGACAGGGAGGGAGACCCAGTACTTC. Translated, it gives CASSLATGRETQYF.

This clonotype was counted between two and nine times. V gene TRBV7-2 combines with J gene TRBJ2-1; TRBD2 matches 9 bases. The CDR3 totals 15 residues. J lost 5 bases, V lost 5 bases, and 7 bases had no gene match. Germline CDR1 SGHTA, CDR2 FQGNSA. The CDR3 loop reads CASSQLAGRDNEQFF. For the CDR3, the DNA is TGTGCCAGCAGCCAACTAGCGGGTAGGGACAATGAGCAGTTCTTC.